Listed here are 27 T cell receptor beta chains from one sample, sequenced in a study of shared clonotypes between healthy human individuals. Here immunoSEQ multiplex PCR was the method, and the copy in TCRdb shows in-frame clones only, minus some. The repertoire holds under 650,000 clones, with 90% to 96% as singletons. Sequenced sample: naive CD4+ T cells sorted from blood. This sample's subset: CD45RA+ positively selected. These receptors were collected from a woman aged 25 to 39 in good health.

The chain carries TRBV6-5 and TRBJ2-7, with TRBD2 matching over 11 bases. Germline V gene sequence: CDR1 MNHEY, CDR2 SVGAGI. The trim removed 5 bases at V and 1 base at J, leaving 4 bases unmatched. The CDR3 contains 15 residues. The chain's CDR3 is CASSPSGRRSYEQYF. CDR3 DNA: TGTGCCAGCAGTCCTAGCGGGAGGCGTTCCTACGAGCAGTACTTC.

V usage is TRBV5-1 and J usage is TRBJ2-7; no reliable D call. Germline lookup yields CDR1 SGHRS and CDR2 YFSETQ. The CDR3 loop spans 15 amino acids. Between the trimmed V and J ends, which lost 0 bases and 1 base, there was a span of 11 bases. CDR3 nucleotides: TGCGCCAGCAGCTTGGGGGCAGATTTGTCCTACGAGCAGTACTTC. Its protein product is CASSLGADLSYEQYF.

The chain uses TRBV5-1 and TRBJ1-5; unclear D gene. Trimming pared 3 bases from V and 1 base from J, leaving 11 bases between. The CDR3 has 15 residues. CDR1 and CDR2 from the germline V gene are SGHRS and YFSETQ. CDR3 DNA: TGCGCCAGCAGCTCATCGCCTGAAAGCAATCAGCCCCAGCATTTT. Translating it yields CASSSSPESNQPQHF.

V is TRBV11-2 and J is TRBJ2-1; no clear D gene. V shed 6 bases and J shed 0 bases, with 18 bases lying between them. CDR1 SGHAT and CDR2 FQNNGV come from the germline V gene. CDR3 length: 17 amino acids. DNA for the CDR3: TGTGCCAGCAGACGACAACAAGGCCCCTTCTCCTACAATGAGCAGTTCTTC. Translation: CASRRQQGPFSYNEQFF.

The CDR3 spells CASRRDRPNSPLHF. Written as DNA, the CDR3 is TGTGCCAGCAGGCGGGACAGGCCCAATTCACCCCTCCACTTT. The rearrangement uses TRBV27 and TRBJ1-6; the match to TRBD1 covers 8 bases. The germline gives CDR1 MNHEY, CDR2 SMNVEV (reference sequence). This CDR3 is built from 14 residues. V dropped 6 bases and J dropped 7; count of bases not matched to a gene: 5.

The chain has TRBV10-1 and TRBJ2-1, with D uncertain. This CDR3 comprises 13 residues. Germline V gene sequence: CDR1 WNHNN, CDR2 SYGVQD (reference sequence). Deletions cut 3 bases from V and 10 bases from J, with 13 bases between. The CDR3 nucleotides read TGCGCCAGCAGTGACGGTCATGGCAGGGAGCAGTTCTTC. Its translation: CASSDGHGREQFF.

The J gene is TRBJ2-3, the V gene TRBV6-1, with 7 bases lining up with TRBD1. With V trimmed by 5 bases and J by 2 bases, 7 bases remained unmatched. From germline, CDR1 is MNHNS and CDR2 SASEGT. CDR3 length: 15 amino acids. The CDR3 DNA reads as TGTGCCAGCAGTAAAGGACAGGTTAACACAGATACGCAGTATTTT. Protein: CASSKGQVNTDTQYF.

The rearrangement joins TRBV7-3 to TRBJ2-2; 16 bases fit TRBD2. Trimming removed 5 bases from V and 6 bases from J; junction bases left unmatched: 3. Germline CDR1 is SGHTA and CDR2 is FQGTGA. CDR3 size: 16 residues. The CDR3 is CASSGGLAGGSGELFF. DNA for the CDR3: TGTGCCAGCAGCGGGGGACTAGCGGGAGGGTCCGGGGAGCTGTTTTTT.

The rearrangement joins TRBV7-9 to TRBJ1-4; maybe TRBD1 (6 bases). CDR3 length equals 12 residues. Germline V CDR1 and CDR2: SEHNR, FQNEAQ (reference sequence). The V end was cut by 8 bases, the J end by 8 bases, with 12 bases between. The CDR3 protein is CASSRGEEKLFF. CDR3 nucleotide sequence: TGTGCCAGCTCGAGGGGGGAGGAAAAACTGTTTTTT. Drawing the rest from reference TRBV7-9 and TRBJ1-4, the complete variable domain is DTGVSQNPRHKITKRGQNVTFRCDPISEHNRLYWYRQTLGQGPEFLTYFQNEAQLEKSRLLSDRFSAERPKGSFSTLEIQRTEQGDSAMYLCASSRGEEKLFFGSGTQLSVL.

The CDR3 bases are TGTGCCAGCAGGAAAACAGGGGCCGGAAACATTCAGTACTTC. It encodes CASRKTGAGNIQYF. The rearrangement links TRBV6-1 to TRBJ2-4, with 7 bases lining up with TRBD1. The V gene end was trimmed by 6 bases and the J gene end by 6 bases; junction bases not matched to a gene: 8. The length of the CDR3 is 14 residues. Germline values: CDR1 MNHNS, CDR2 SASEGT.

This chain uses TRBV2 with TRBJ2-5; no clear D gene. Per the germline V gene, CDR1 is SNHLY and CDR2 is FYNNEI. The CDR3 runs 13 residues. The V gene lost 6 bases and the J gene lost 1 base, with 9 bases spanning the gap. The CDR3 loop is CASRKAFQETQYF. CDR3 in DNA: TGTGCCAGCAGGAAAGCTTTCCAAGAGACCCAGTACTTC.

The CDR3 loop reads CASSRLGGELFF. In DNA form, the CDR3 reads TGTGCCAGCAGTCGCCTAGGGGGGGAGCTGTTTTTT. The chain couples TRBV2 to TRBJ2-2; D is undetermined. The CDR3 runs to 12 residues. The V end was cut by 5 bases, the J end by 8 bases, with 9 bases between. The germline CDR1 and CDR2 sequences are SNHLY and FYNNEI.

The rearrangement joins TRBV5-1 to TRBJ2-3, with D perhaps TRBD2 (5 bases). Trimming left V 3 bases short and J 1 base short, with 6 bases between. CDR1 and CDR2 (germline): SGHRS, YFSETQ. The CDR3 is 13 amino acids. CDR3 sequence reads: CASSSGGTDTQYF. CDR3 bases: TGCGCCAGCAGCTCCGGGGGCACAGATACGCAGTATTTT.

The chain joins TRBV11-3 to TRBJ1-1; the match to TRBD1 covers 7 bases. The CDR3 covers 13 residues. Germline trimming cut 3 bases from V and 7 bases from J; bases unmatched to any gene: 5. Germline V gene lookup returns CDR1 SGHNT and CDR2 YENEEA. This CDR3 is CASSLQGGDEAFF. The DNA of the CDR3 is TGTGCCAGCAGCTTGCAGGGGGGCGATGAAGCTTTCTTT.

On this clone: Other DNA sequences in the same sample also yield this CDR3. The chain uses TRBV7-9 and TRBJ2-7; D gene uncertain. V lost 5 bases to trimming and J lost 2 bases, with 4 bases between them. The CDR3 loop spans 11 amino acids. Per germline, CDR1 SEHNR and CDR2 FQNEAQ (reference sequence). CDR3 nucleotide sequence: TGTGCCAGCAGCCTCACCTACGAGCAGTACTTC. It is translated as CASSLTYEQYF. Supplemented by reference TRBV7-9 and TRBJ2-7, the full variable domain reads DTGVSQNPRHKITKRGQNVTFRCDPISEHNRLYWYRQTLGQGPEFLTYFQNEAQLEKSRLLSDRFSAERPKGSFSTLEIQRTEQGDSAMYLCASSLTYEQYFGPGTRLTVT.

V and J are TRBV30 and TRBJ1-5; D unclear. The CDR3 has 13 residues. The germline V and J ends were trimmed by 3 bases and 4 bases, with 10 bases remaining between them. Germline V lookup: CDR1 GTSNPN, CDR2 SVGIG (reference sequence). The CDR3, as DNA: TGTGCCTGGAGCCGGAACAGTAATCAGCCCCAGCATTTT. This sequence encodes CAWSRNSNQPQHF.

The chain couples TRBV27 to TRBJ2-7, with TRBD2 matching over 7 bases. Germline V lookup: CDR1 MNHEY, CDR2 SMNVEV (reference sequence). The CDR3 covers 13 residues. J gave up 0 bases and V 5 bases, and 1 base lay outside the gene matches. The CDR3: CASSRTSSYEQYF. The DNA of the CDR3 is TGTGCCAGCAGTAGGACTAGCTCCTACGAGCAGTACTTC.

The chain carries TRBV2 and TRBJ2-7, with unresolved D. From germline, CDR1 is SNHLY and CDR2 FYNNEI. V was trimmed by 6 bases and J by 6 bases, leaving 12 bases between them. This CDR3 has 12 amino acids. CDR3 coding DNA: TGTGCCAGCAGATACACACTCTTCGAGCAGTACTTC. It translates to CASRYTLFEQYF.

The chain uses TRBV19 and TRBJ2-6; unclear D gene. The CDR3 loop spans 15 amino acids. The germline gives CDR1 LNHDA, CDR2 SQIVND (reference sequence). The V end lost 2 bases, the J end lost 1 base, and 6 bases lay between the germline ends. CDR3 DNA: TGTGCCAGTAGTATAAAGGAGTCTGGGGCCAACGTCCTGACTTTC. Residues: CASSIKESGANVLTF.

The chain joins TRBV20-1 to TRBJ1-2; unclear D gene. Germline CDR1 is DFQATT and CDR2 is SNEGSKA (reference sequence). This CDR3 is 10 amino acids long. The germline V and J ends were trimmed by 1 base and 6 bases, with 3 bases remaining between them. This CDR3 is CSARGNGYTF. CDR3 sequence (DNA): TGCAGTGCTAGAGGAAATGGCTACACCTTC.

J is TRBJ2-7 and V is TRBV6-6; D is possibly TRBD2 (6 bases). Per the germline V gene, CDR1 is MNHNY and CDR2 is SVGAGI (reference sequence). V was shortened by 4 bases and J by 6 bases, with 19 bases between the two germline ends. The CDR3 is made up of 15 amino acids. The CDR3 region has the DNA TGTGCCAGCAGTTCCCCCGCCGGGAGAGGGTCCGAGCAGTACTTC. This gives the protein CASSSPAGRGSEQYF.

The gene calls are TRBV10-1 and TRBJ2-6; 7 bases match TRBD1. The CDR3 is 17 residues long. From germline, CDR1 is WNHNN and CDR2 SYGVQD (reference sequence). Losses at the gene ends were 4 bases for V and 2 bases for J; bases not matched to a gene: 8. The CDR3 sequence is CASSGRPTGAGANVLTF. CDR3 bases: TGCGCCAGCAGTGGCCGCCCAACAGGGGCTGGGGCCAACGTCCTGACTTTC.

The chain is built from TRBV9 and TRBJ2-5, with 7 bases aligning to TRBD2. Trimming took 3 bases from V and 6 from J; bases not matched to a gene: 5. Germline V gene sequence: CDR1 SGDLS, CDR2 YYNGEE. The CDR3 covers 13 residues. CDR3 residues: CASSASGTKTQYF. As DNA, the CDR3 is TGTGCCAGCAGCGCGAGCGGGACCAAGACCCAGTACTTC. The whole variable domain, filled in from reference TRBV9 and TRBJ2-5, reads DSGVTQTPKHLITATGQRVTLRCSPRSGDLSVYWYQQSLDQGLQFLIQYYNGEERAKGNILERFSAQQFPDLHSELNLSSLELGDSALYFCASSASGTKTQYFGPGTRLLVL.

In its sample, this clone was seen a few times. CDR3 nucleotides: TGTGCCAGCTCAACAGGAACGCGCGAGCAGTACTTC. Its translation: CASSTGTREQYF. The V and J genes are TRBV18 and TRBJ2-7; TRBD1 is a possible D gene (5 bases). The CDR3 spans 12 residues. The germline CDR1 and CDR2 sequences are KGHSH and LQKENI. Between the trimmed V and J ends, which lost 5 bases and 6 bases, there was a span of 11 bases.

The rearrangement links TRBV5-1 to TRBJ2-5; D may correspond to TRBD1 or TRBD2 (5 bases each). V shed 1 base and J shed 2 bases, with 18 bases lying between them. The CDR3 loop spans 17 amino acids. CDR1 and CDR2 from the germline V gene are SGHRS and YFSETQ. The CDR3 coding sequence is TGCGCCAGCAGCTTGTTTCAAAGGGACCCATTACAAGAGACCCAGTACTTC. Its protein product is CASSLFQRDPLQETQYF. The whole variable domain, remainder taken from reference TRBV5-1 and TRBJ2-5, is KAGVTQTPRYLIKTRGQQVTLSCSPISGHRSVSWYQQTPGQGLQFLFEYFSETQRNKGNFPGRFSGRQFSNSRSEMNVSTLELGDSALYLCASSLFQRDPLQETQYFGPGTRLLVL.

The chain has TRBV6-1 and TRBJ2-7, with 9 positions matching TRBD2. The junction had 10 bases not matched to a gene; V was cut back by 6 bases and J by 7 bases. The CDR3 spans 14 residues. Germline V gene sequence: CDR1 MNHNS, CDR2 SASEGT. Here the CDR3 DNA reads TGTGCCAGCAGAATAGCGGGAGAGTATCGGGAGCAGTACTTC. Translated, it gives CASRIAGEYREQYF.

The chain carries TRBV7-2 and TRBJ2-7, with 7 bases lining up with TRBD1. Per the germline V gene, CDR1 is SGHTA and CDR2 is FQGNSA. J was trimmed by 1 base and V by 5 bases; bases with no gene match: 8. The CDR3 is 15 amino acids. The CDR3 region has the DNA TGTGCCAGCAGCCCCTCGGGACAGTTATCCTACGAGCAGTACTTC. This codes for CASSPSGQLSYEQYF.